These 4 T cell receptor beta chains were sequenced from one sample in a study of beta chain features in type 1 diabetes. What these receptors recognize is not known. What was sequenced were expressed TCRB transcripts, since all of the isolated RNA had been reverse transcribed. Some clones are missing from TCRdb's copy, which holds only in-frame ones; the method was immunoSEQ multiplex PCR. Among about 160,000 clones listed, 6.5% to 8.5% were seen once. Study-wide points: In all four CD4+ subsets, TCRB CDR3 length was significantly, moderately reduced in type 1 diabetes.

Sample: central memory CD4+ T cells from blood. These receptors came from a woman between 18 and 29 years old with type 1 diabetes.

The J gene is TRBJ2-7, the V gene TRBV28, with TRBD2 identical over 8 bases. Germline values: CDR1 MDHEN, CDR2 SYDVKM. CDR3 size: 15 residues. J lost 2 bases, V lost 6 bases, and 9 bases had no gene match. The CDR3 region is CASSTGGAGAYEQYF. The CDR3 DNA sequence: TGTGCCAGCAGCACCGGGGGGGCGGGAGCCTACGAGCAGTACTTC.

The chain carries TRBV25-1 and TRBJ1-2; 9 bases fit TRBD1. V dropped 1 base and J dropped 4; count of bases not matched to a gene: 7. The CDR3 sequence is 16 residues long. Germline CDR1 reads MGHDK; CDR2 reads SYGVNS. Here the CDR3 DNA reads TGTGCCAGCAGTGAATTTTCGACAGGGGGAATCTATGGCTACACCTTC. Its protein is CASSEFSTGGIYGYTF.

This clone has more than one count but fewer than ten. The chain combines TRBV28 with TRBJ1-2; D gene ambiguous. The CDR3 consists of 14 residues. The germline gives CDR1 MDHEN, CDR2 SYDVKM. V was shortened by 6 bases and J by 3 bases, with 14 bases between the two germline ends. The CDR3 sequence: CASSLVSRDYGYTF. The CDR3 region has the DNA TGTGCCAGCAGCCTGGTCTCTCGGGACTATGGCTACACCTTC.

Only a few counts were recorded for this clone. The chain recombines TRBV4-3 with TRBJ1-2; 11 nucleotides agree with TRBD1. CDR1 is LGHNA and CDR2 is YSLEER in the germline V gene. This CDR3 contains 15 residues. After removal of 5 bases from V and 2 bases from J, the junction contained 4 bases not matched to a gene. Here the CDR3 DNA reads TGCGCCAGCAGCGGACAGGGGGCGCGGAACTATGGCTACACCTTC. It encodes CASSGQGARNYGYTF.